What follows describes a single T cell receptor beta chain. The data are from a study of blood T cell repertoires in COVID-19. Looking at the study overall: COVID-19 samples, acute and convalescent, were from the United States, Italy and Spain. Sources were T cells, B-cell-depleted T cells, or PBMCs; the material itself was cDNA or gDNA.

Germline loops: CDR1 SGHRS, CDR2 YFSETQ. The V and J ends lost 4 bases and 0 bases respectively, with 22 bases between them. The CDR3 contains 18 residues. Enrollment of patients from Seattle took place during active infection, with longitudinal follow-up. Study processing details: By means of reference gene primer amplification, nucleated cell counts were estimated. Only in-frame clones appear in the TCRdb table, and some are missing; sequencing was by immunoSEQ multiplex PCR. V and J calls and clone size are as listed in that table; D and trimming were resolved from the DNA. The top ten hold 10% of the sample, which has some 160,000 clones, approximately 90% seen once.

Sequencing input: peripheral blood. J is TRBJ1-2 and V is TRBV5-1; no definite D call. The sequence was collected from a woman in her seventies with COVID-19, enrolled during active disease. The CDR3 DNA is TGCGCCAGCAGCCAACGGCCGGCAGGAAGCCAAACTAACTATGGCTACACCTTC. It codes for CASSQRPAGSQTNYGYTF.